This is a list of T cell receptor beta chains from one sample in a study of OX40 agonist ivuxolimab in advanced cancers. Some clones are missing from TCRdb's copy, which holds only in-frame ones; the method was immunoSEQ multiplex PCR. The sample has under 70,000 clones, approximately 81% seen once. Sequencing was performed on CD4+ or CD8+ T cells sorted from blood, taken in a trial of the OX40 agonist ivuxolimab. The receptors were sampled from an adult with an advanced solid tumor such as melanoma, head and neck, liver or kidney cancer. Both conserved end residues are part of each CDR3. The D gene is left open where the match is weak. Clone size, where shown, is once, few, many, or a class for clones that have expanded.

d_call	v_call	j_call	clone_size	cdr3_length	cdr3_aa	cdr3_nt
-	TRBV2	TRBJ1-4	-	11	CASSSVEGGFF	TGTGCCAGCAGTTCCGTGGAAGGGGGTTTTTTT
TRBD2	TRBV7-3	TRBJ2-4	once	17	CASSSIGLADAKNIQYF	TGTGCCAGCAGCTCCATAGGACTAGCGGACGCCAAAAACATTCAGTACTTC
-	TRBV6-1	TRBJ2-1	once	15	CASSERGRTVNEQFF	TGTGCCAGCAGTGAACGGGGAAGGACAGTGAATGAGCAGTTCTTC
-	TRBV28	TRBJ1-5	-	15	CASSLGGVPNQPQHF	TGTGCCAGCAGTTTAGGGGGTGTCCCCAATCAGCCCCAGCATTTT
-	TRBV27	TRBJ2-6	few	17	CASSFNRGSSGANVLTF	TGTGCCAGCAGTTTTAATAGGGGCTCCTCCGGGGCCAACGTCCTGACTTTC
-	TRBV30	TRBJ1-2	-	12	CASLTGGGGYTF	TGTGCCTCCCTGACGGGCGGAGGTGGCTACACCTTC
TRBD1	TRBV5-4	TRBJ1-6	-	15	CASSPRTGSNSPLHF	TGTGCCAGCAGCCCCCGGACAGGGTCAAATTCACCCCTCCACTTT
-	TRBV6-5	TRBJ1-3	-	15	CASSYWGRDGNTIYF	TGTGCCAGCAGTTACTGGGGCAGAGACGGAAACACCATATATTTT
-	TRBV28	TRBJ1-1	few	11	CASRSGAEAFF	TGTGCCAGCAGGTCGGGGGCTGAAGCTTTCTTT
-	TRBV28	TRBJ2-7	-	12	CASSLAWNEQYF	TGTGCCAGCAGTTTAGCGTGGAACGAGCAGTACTTC
-	TRBV5-4	TRBJ2-7	-	15	CASSGQGILSYEQYF	TGTGCCAGCAGCGGTCAGGGCATACTCTCCTACGAGCAGTACTTC
-	TRBV5-4	TRBJ2-5	-	15	CASSLGDSQVETQYF	TGTGCCAGCAGCTTGGGAGACAGTCAAGTGGAGACCCAGTACTTC
-	TRBV19	TRBJ1-2	once	14	CASSIPGTPDGYTF	TGTGCCAGTAGTATACCCGGGACACCCGATGGCTACACCTTC
-	TRBV9	TRBJ2-2	-	14	CASSATGNTGELFF	TGTGCCAGCAGCGCGACAGGGAACACCGGGGAGCTGTTTTTT
-	TRBV6-1	TRBJ1-5	once	13	CASSGTDNQPQHF	TGTGCCAGCAGTGGGACCGACAATCAGCCCCAGCATTTT
TRBD2	TRBV10-3	TRBJ2-7	-	15	CAIRGTSGRAREQYF	TGTGCCATCAGGGGGACTAGCGGGAGGGCCCGGGAGCAGTACTTC
-	TRBV6-5	TRBJ2-7	-	15	CASSYSRGTWDEQYF	TGTGCCAGCAGTTACTCTCGGGGGACATGGGACGAGCAGTACTTC
TRBD2	TRBV25-1	TRBJ2-2	once	16	CASSPRTSGNTGELFF	TGTGCCAGCTCCCCAAGGACTAGCGGGAACACCGGGGAGCTGTTTTTT
-	TRBV7-9	TRBJ2-1	-	17	CASSLPTLASTYNEQFF	TGTGCCAGCAGCTTACCGACCCTAGCGTCGACCTACAATGAGCAGTTCTTC
-	TRBV30	TRBJ1-1	-	15	CAWAPMRIRNTEAFF	TGTGCCTGGGCCCCAATGAGGATTAGGAACACTGAAGCTTTCTTT
TRBD2	TRBV7-9	TRBJ2-1	-	15	CASRKVSGRANEQFF	TGTGCCAGCAGGAAAGTAAGCGGGAGAGCCAATGAGCAGTTCTTC
-	TRBV7-9	TRBJ2-5	-	15	CASSLGRQIQETQYF	TGTGCCAGCAGCTTAGGACGACAAATCCAAGAGACCCAGTACTTC
-	TRBV5-1	TRBJ1-2	few	14	CASSLDWTAYGYTF	TGCGCCAGCAGCTTGGATTGGACAGCTTATGGCTACACCTTC
-	TRBV28	TRBJ2-1	-	15	CASSPKLGNYNEQFF	TGTGCCAGCAGTCCAAAACTAGGGAACTACAATGAGCAGTTCTTC
TRBD2	TRBV10-3	TRBJ2-7	-	15	CAISENSGMSYEQYF	TGTGCCATCAGTGAGAATAGCGGGATGTCCTACGAGCAGTACTTC
TRBD2	TRBV30	TRBJ2-1	-	15	CAWKRLAGTYNEQFF	TGTGCCTGGAAAAGGCTAGCGGGTACATACAATGAGCAGTTCTTC
-	TRBV2	TRBJ1-2	-	11	CASVENYGYTF	TGTGCCAGCGTGGAAAACTATGGCTACACCTTC
-	TRBV27	TRBJ1-1	-	13	CASSLSSYTEAFF	TGTGCCAGCAGTTTATCGAGTTACACTGAAGCTTTCTTT
-	TRBV30	TRBJ2-3	-	13	CAYQQGFTDTQYF	TGTGCCTACCAGCAGGGGTTCACAGATACGCAGTATTTT
-	TRBV28	TRBJ1-2	-	12	CAGSRTNYGYTF	TGTGCCGGATCACGTACTAACTATGGCTACACCTTC
-	TRBV5-1	TRBJ2-7	-	14	CASSLDGGRTEQYF	TGCGCCAGCAGCTTGGATGGGGGTAGGACCGAGCAGTACTTC
TRBD2	TRBV5-1	TRBJ2-7	once	18	CASSLWASGGTLPIEQYF	TGCGCCAGCAGCTTGTGGGCTAGCGGGGGGACCCTACCTATCGAGCAGTACTTC
TRBD2	TRBV6-4	TRBJ2-3	-	22	CASSDSFHRGEGPYTSTDTQYF	TGTGCCAGCAGTGACTCTTTTCACCGGGGGGAGGGTCCTTATACTAGCACAGATACGCAGTATTTT
-	TRBV5-1	TRBJ2-1	few	11	CASSVTDQQFF	TGCGCCAGCAGCGTGACAGACCAGCAGTTCTTC
-	TRBV30	TRBJ1-2	-	11	CAWSVSRGYTF	TGTGCCTGGAGTGTATCTAGAGGCTACACCTTC
TRBD2	TRBV10-3	TRBJ2-3	-	16	CAISDSPSGSPDTQYF	TGTGCCATCAGTGACTCGCCTAGCGGGAGTCCTGATACGCAGTATTTT
TRBD1	TRBV19	TRBJ2-6	-	17	CASSIRATGAGANVLTF	TGTGCCAGTAGTATCAGGGCAACAGGGGCTGGGGCCAACGTCCTGACTTTC
-	TRBV30	TRBJ1-3	-	13	CAWTKNPGNTIYF	TGTGCCTGGACCAAAAACCCTGGAAACACCATATATTTT
TRBD1	TRBV7-3	TRBJ2-1	-	18	CASSLVFTGGPRPNEQFF	TGTGCCAGCAGCTTAGTATTCACAGGGGGCCCCCGTCCCAATGAGCAGTTCTTC
-	TRBV6-1	TRBJ2-4	once	14	CASRGTEAKNIQYF	TGTGCCAGCCGGGGGACGGAGGCCAAAAACATTCAGTACTTC
-	TRBV19	TRBJ2-2	-	15	CASSIGRIRTGELFF	TGTGCCAGTAGTATAGGGCGTATACGGACCGGGGAGCTGTTTTTT
-	TRBV28	TRBJ1-3	-	11	CASTFGNTIYF	TGTGCCAGCACCTTTGGAAACACCATATATTTT
-	TRBV28	TRBJ1-5	once	15	CASTAVGERNQPQHF	TGTGCCAGCACCGCAGTGGGTGAACGAAATCAGCCCCAGCATTTT
TRBD1	TRBV5-1	TRBJ2-3	-	17	CASSSFTGTGFTDTQYF	TGCGCCAGCAGCTCTTTTACCGGGACAGGGTTTACAGATACGCAGTATTTT
TRBD1	TRBV2	TRBJ2-1	medium-sized	13	CASSPTGVSEQFF	TGTGCCAGCAGTCCGACAGGGGTCAGTGAGCAGTTCTTC
TRBD2	TRBV7-2	TRBJ2-1	-	15	CASSTLAGGFSGQFF	TGTGCCAGCAGCACACTAGCGGGGGGTTTCTCCGGGCAGTTCTTC